This is a list of T cell receptor beta chains from one sample in a study of blood T cell repertoires in COVID-19. Data came from immunoSEQ multiplex PCR; TCRdb stores just in-frame clones and leaves some out. Of some 250,000 clones detected, 70% to 90% appear once; the ten largest clones hold approximately 2%. Sequenced sample: peripheral blood. The receptors here all came from a man aged 25-45 years who had recovered from COVID-19. Each CDR3 is given with its conserved first and last residue. Fields, in order: clone size, J gene, D gene, V gene, CDR3 DNA, CDR3 protein. The D gene is left open where the match is weak. Only some rows state a clone size, as once, few, many or a class for expanded clones.

>.|TRBJ2-3|.|TRBV24-1
TGTGCCACCAGTGATTTGGCCGTGGCAGGGGGGAGGGATACGCAGTATTTT
CATSDLAVAGGRDTQYF
>.|TRBJ2-1|.|TRBV5-1
TGCGCCAGCAGCTCCTCCACAACCTACAATGAGCAGTTCTTC
CASSSSTTYNEQFF
>.|TRBJ2-3|.|TRBV18
TGTGCCAGCTCACCTGAACTCGCGGATACGCAGTATTTT
CASSPELADTQYF
>.|TRBJ1-1|.|TRBV19
TGTGCCAGTAGTATAACGGGGGGCGCTTATTGGCGAGCTTTCTTT
CASSITGGAYWRAFF
>.|TRBJ1-1|TRBD1|TRBV11-3
TGTGCCAGCAGCTCAGGGACAGCCGGCAGGGTCACTGAAGCTTTCTTT
CASSSGTAGRVTEAFF
>.|TRBJ1-5|.|TRBV19
TGTGCCAGTATCGGACAGTCCTCCCCTGTGGCCCAGCATTTT
CASIGQSSPVAQHF
>.|TRBJ2-5|TRBD2|TRBV9
TGTGCCAGCAGCGTCAGCGGGGGGATCAGAGAGACCCAGTACTTC
CASSVSGGIRETQYF
>few|TRBJ2-7|TRBD2|TRBV27
TGTGCCAGCAGTCACCAGACTAGCGGCTCTGGCGAGCAGTACTTC
CASSHQTSGSGEQYF
>.|TRBJ1-2|TRBD1|TRBV6-1
TGTGCCAGCAGTGAAGGACAGGGAGCTTATGGCTACACCTTC
CASSEGQGAYGYTF
>.|TRBJ2-1|.|TRBV3-1/TRBV3-2
TGTGCCAGCAGCACTACCGAGGACAGCCCCAATACGGGGCAGTTCTTC
CASSTTEDSPNTGQFF
>.|TRBJ2-7|TRBD2|TRBV24-1
TGTGCCACCAGTGATTCTAGCGGGGGGGCGAGGGAGCAGTACTTC
CATSDSSGGAREQYF
>few|TRBJ1-5|.|TRBV6-1
TGTGCCAGCAGTGAAGGGCGGGGTTCAGGTCAGCCCCAGCATTTT
CASSEGRGSGQPQHF
>.|TRBJ1-5|.|TRBV2
TGTGCCAGCAGTGAACAGGGCAATCAGCCCCAGCATTTT
CASSEQGNQPQHF
>.|TRBJ2-2|TRBD1|TRBV7-9
TGTGCCAGCAGCTTAGATTTCAAGTCCGGACAGGTCGCCGGGGAGCTGTTTTTT
CASSLDFKSGQVAGELFF
>once|TRBJ2-7|.|TRBV11-2
TGTGCCAGCGCCCGAACGACAGCAGGCTACGAGCAGTACTTC
CASARTTAGYEQYF
>few|TRBJ1-3|.|TRBV3-1/TRBV3-2
TGTGCCAGCAGCCAATACAGGGATTCTGGAAACACCATATATTTT
CASSQYRDSGNTIYF
>.|TRBJ2-2|TRBD2|TRBV28
TGTGCCAGCAGACGATCCACGACCATACTAGCGGGGTGGGAGCTGTTTTTT
CASRRSTTILAGWELFF
>.|TRBJ2-1|.|TRBV12-5
TGTGCTAGTGGTTTGGTAAGCGTCAATGAGCAGTTCTTC
CASGLVSVNEQFF
>.|TRBJ2-7|TRBD1|TRBV6-5
TGTGCCAGCAGTTCTCCCTGGACAGGGACGAAATACGAGCAGTACTTC
CASSSPWTGTKYEQYF
>.|TRBJ2-7|.|TRBV7-8
TGTGCCAGCAGCCCCCGGGGGTACGAGCAGTACTTC
CASSPRGYEQYF
>.|TRBJ2-2|.|TRBV24-1
TGTGCCACCAGTGATTCAATGGGGTTACCAGGGACCGGGGAGCTGTTTTTT
CATSDSMGLPGTGELFF
>.|TRBJ2-3|TRBD1|TRBV24-1
TGTGCCACCAAGACAGGGGGAGGGTTAGATACGCAGTATTTT
CATKTGGGLDTQYF
>.|TRBJ1-4|.|TRBV5-1
TGCGCCAGCAGCCCCGTCTCAGGGGCCTCGAATGAAAAACTGTTTTTT
CASSPVSGASNEKLFF
>.|TRBJ2-7|TRBD1|TRBV6-1
TGTGCCAGCAGTGATTCCGGGACAGGATACCGCGAGCAGTACTTC
CASSDSGTGYREQYF
>.|TRBJ2-2|TRBD1|TRBV5-1
TGCGCCAGCAGCTTGTCGGGACAGGGGTACTATAACACCGGGGAGCTGTTTTTT
CASSLSGQGYYNTGELFF
>.|TRBJ2-7|.|TRBV6-5
TGTGCCAGCAGTCCCGCGGCAGGGGAGTATTACGAGCAGTACTTC
CASSPAAGEYYEQYF
>.|TRBJ1-5|.|TRBV10-2
TGCGCCAGCAGTGAGTCGGCAGGGATACGGCCCCAGCATTTT
CASSESAGIRPQHF
>.|TRBJ1-2|TRBD1|TRBV6-1
TGTGCCAGCAGTGAAGCTGGGACAGGGTCCATCTATGGCTACACCTTC
CASSEAGTGSIYGYTF
>.|TRBJ1-1|.|TRBV2
TGTGCCAGCACTATCACTGAAGCTTTCTTT
CASTITEAFF
>.|TRBJ2-7|TRBD1|TRBV13
TGTGCCAGCAGCCTACCGGGACAGGCCACCTACGAGCAGTACTTC
CASSLPGQATYEQYF
>.|TRBJ1-3|TRBD1|TRBV9
TGTGCCAGCAGCGTAGGGACAGGGTTTGGAAACACCATATATTTT
CASSVGTGFGNTIYF
>.|TRBJ2-2|.|TRBV24-1
TGTGCCACCAGTGATATGACAGGAGACACCGGGGAGCTGTTTTTT
CATSDMTGDTGELFF
>.|TRBJ1-1|TRBD1|TRBV29-1
TGCAGCGTCCCAGGCAGGGGGCTTTACATGAACACTGAAGCTTTCTTT
CSVPGRGLYMNTEAFF
>.|TRBJ1-2|TRBD1|TRBV19
TGTGCCAGTAGTATGGGCCAGGGGGGTCTCTATGGCTACACCTTC
CASSMGQGGLYGYTF
>.|TRBJ2-1|.|TRBV5-1
TGCGCCAGCAGCTTGGGACAGACGTACAATGAGCAGTTCTTC
CASSLGQTYNEQFF
>.|TRBJ2-3|.|TRBV7-2
TGTGCCAGCAGCTTAGATCGGGGTATGACAGATACGCAGTATTTT
CASSLDRGMTDTQYF
>.|TRBJ2-7|TRBD1|TRBV14
TGTGCCAGCAGCCAAGGGACAGGGGAGGGTGTCGAGCAGTACTTC
CASSQGTGEGVEQYF
>few|TRBJ1-5|.|TRBV12-3/TRBV12-4
TGTGCCAGCAGTTTCGACCGAGGACAGCCCCAGCATTTT
CASSFDRGQPQHF
>.|TRBJ2-1|TRBD1|TRBV12-3/TRBV12-4
TGTGCCAGCAGTCCAGGGACAGTTGAGCAGTTCTTC
CASSPGTVEQFF
>.|TRBJ2-5|.|TRBV7-6
TGTGCCAGCAGCTTAATATCTGCGGAAGAGACCCAGTACTTC
CASSLISAEETQYF
>.|TRBJ2-7|TRBD2|TRBV4-3
TGCGCCAGCAGCCAAGACCTAGCGGGGGGGCGAAGCGAGCAGTACTTC
CASSQDLAGGRSEQYF
>.|TRBJ1-3|TRBD1|TRBV5-1
TGCGCCAGCAGCAACGACGCAGGGGGCTCTGGAAACACCATATATTTT
CASSNDAGGSGNTIYF
>.|TRBJ1-3|.|TRBV10-3
TGTGCCATCAGTGGGGAGCCTGGAAACACCATATATTTT
CAISGEPGNTIYF
>few|TRBJ2-3|.|TRBV2
TGTGCCAGCAGTGGACGGGGTCGGGAAGATACGCAGTATTTT
CASSGRGREDTQYF
>.|TRBJ1-1|.|TRBV30
TGTGCCTGGAGTGTAATTCTTGGACTGGGGGCAGCTTTCTTT
CAWSVILGLGAAFF
>.|TRBJ2-6|TRBD1|TRBV5-6
TGTGCCAGCAGATACCGGGACAGGGGGTCTGGGGCCAACGTCCTGACTTTC
CASRYRDRGSGANVLTF
>.|TRBJ2-1|TRBD2|TRBV6-5
TGTGCCAGCAGTTCACTAGCGGGGGGGAAGGGGGATGAGCAGTTCTTC
CASSSLAGGKGDEQFF
>.|TRBJ1-2|.|TRBV6-5
TGTGCCAGCAGTCGTCAGGGAAGGGAATCCGGCTACACCTTC
CASSRQGRESGYTF
>.|TRBJ2-3|.|TRBV5-6
TGTGCCAGCAGCGCTAGCGCAAATACGCAGTATTTT
CASSASANTQYF
>.|TRBJ1-1|.|TRBV7-9
TGTGCCAGCAGCCCCAATCTACAGGGAACTGAAGCTTTCTTT
CASSPNLQGTEAFF
>.|TRBJ1-1|.|TRBV30
TGTGCCTGGACTAATTACCCCGGGATGGACACTGAAGCTTTCTTT
CAWTNYPGMDTEAFF
>.|TRBJ1-1|.|TRBV5-1
TGCGCCAGCAGTCCGCGGACAGCCATGAACACTGAAGCTTTCTTT
CASSPRTAMNTEAFF